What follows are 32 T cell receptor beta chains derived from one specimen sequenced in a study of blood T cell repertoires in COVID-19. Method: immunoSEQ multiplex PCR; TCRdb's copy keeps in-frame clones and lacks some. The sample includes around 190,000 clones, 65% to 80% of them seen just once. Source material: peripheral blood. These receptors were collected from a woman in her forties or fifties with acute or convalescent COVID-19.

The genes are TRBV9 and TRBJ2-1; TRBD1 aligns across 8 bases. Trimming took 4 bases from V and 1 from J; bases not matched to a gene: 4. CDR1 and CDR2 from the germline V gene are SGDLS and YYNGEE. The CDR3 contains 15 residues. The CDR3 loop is CASSPDRGSYNEQFF. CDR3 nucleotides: TGTGCCAGCAGCCCCGACAGGGGTTCCTACAATGAGCAGTTCTTC.

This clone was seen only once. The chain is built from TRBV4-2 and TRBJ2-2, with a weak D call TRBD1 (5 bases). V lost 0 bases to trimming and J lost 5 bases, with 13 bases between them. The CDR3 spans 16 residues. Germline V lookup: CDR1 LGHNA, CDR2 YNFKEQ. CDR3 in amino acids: CASSQEAGYPTGELFF. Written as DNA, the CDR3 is TGTGCCAGCAGCCAAGAGGCAGGGTACCCTACCGGGGAGCTGTTTTTT.

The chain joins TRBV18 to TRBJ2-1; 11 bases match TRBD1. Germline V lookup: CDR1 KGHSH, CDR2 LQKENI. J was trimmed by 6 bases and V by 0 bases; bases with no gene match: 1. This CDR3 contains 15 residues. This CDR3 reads CASSPPDRGRNEQFF. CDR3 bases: TGTGCCAGCTCACCACCGGACAGGGGGCGCAATGAGCAGTTCTTC.

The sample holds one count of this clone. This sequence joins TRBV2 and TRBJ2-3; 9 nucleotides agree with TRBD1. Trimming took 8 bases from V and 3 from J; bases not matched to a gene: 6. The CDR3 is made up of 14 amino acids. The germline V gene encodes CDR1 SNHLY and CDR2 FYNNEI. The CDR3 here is CASGTGRWTDTQYF. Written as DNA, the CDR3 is TGTGCCAGCGGGACAGGGAGGTGGACAGATACGCAGTATTTT.

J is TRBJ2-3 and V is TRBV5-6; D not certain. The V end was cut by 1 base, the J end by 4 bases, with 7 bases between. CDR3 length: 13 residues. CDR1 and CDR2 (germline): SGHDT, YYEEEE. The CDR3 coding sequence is TGTGCCAGCAGCTTGTTCAAATCAGATACGCAGTATTTT. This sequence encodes CASSLFKSDTQYF.

Written as DNA, the CDR3 is TGTGCCAGCAGCTGGACACGGGGGGCTGGCAAAAACATTCAGTACTTC. It codes for CASSWTRGAGKNIQYF. This rearrangement joins TRBV5-8 to TRBJ2-4, with TRBD2 as a possible D gene (7 bases). The CDR3 loop spans 16 amino acids. The V gene's germline CDR1 is SGHTS and CDR2 YDEGEE. Trimming stripped 3 bases from V and 3 bases from J, with 16 bases between.

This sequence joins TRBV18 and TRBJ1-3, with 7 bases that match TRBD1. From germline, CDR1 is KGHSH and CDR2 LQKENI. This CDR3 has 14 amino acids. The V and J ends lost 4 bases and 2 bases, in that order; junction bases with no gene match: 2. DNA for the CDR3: TGTGCCAGCTCACTCACAGGGGCTGGAAACACCATATATTTT. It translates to CASSLTGAGNTIYF. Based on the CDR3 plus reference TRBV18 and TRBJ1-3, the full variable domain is NAGVMQNPRHLVRRRGQEARLRCSPMKGHSHVYWYRQLPEEGLKFMVYLQKENIIDESGMPKERFSAEFPKEGPSILRIQQVVRGDSAAYFCASSLTGAGNTIYFGEGSWLTVV.

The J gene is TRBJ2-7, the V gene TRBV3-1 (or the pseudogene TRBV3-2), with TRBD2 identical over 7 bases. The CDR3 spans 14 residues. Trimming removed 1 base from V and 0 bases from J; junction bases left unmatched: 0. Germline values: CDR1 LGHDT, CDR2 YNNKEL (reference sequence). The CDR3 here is CASSQAGGSYEQYF. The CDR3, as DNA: TGTGCCAGCAGCCAAGCGGGGGGCTCCTACGAGCAGTACTTC.

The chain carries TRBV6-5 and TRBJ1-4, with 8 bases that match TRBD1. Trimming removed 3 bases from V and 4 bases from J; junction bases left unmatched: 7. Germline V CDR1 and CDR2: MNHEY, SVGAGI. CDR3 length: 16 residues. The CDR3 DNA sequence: TGTGCCAGCAGTTATAAGTGGGGACAGGTTAATGAAAAACTGTTTTTT. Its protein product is CASSYKWGQVNEKLFF.

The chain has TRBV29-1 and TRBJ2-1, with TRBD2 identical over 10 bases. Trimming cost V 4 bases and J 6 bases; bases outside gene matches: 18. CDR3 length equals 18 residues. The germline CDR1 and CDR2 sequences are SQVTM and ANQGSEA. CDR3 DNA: TGCAGCGTTGTCGGGGTCAGTAATAGCGGGAGGCCCGTCAATGAGCAGTTCTTC. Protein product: CSVVGVSNSGRPVNEQFF.

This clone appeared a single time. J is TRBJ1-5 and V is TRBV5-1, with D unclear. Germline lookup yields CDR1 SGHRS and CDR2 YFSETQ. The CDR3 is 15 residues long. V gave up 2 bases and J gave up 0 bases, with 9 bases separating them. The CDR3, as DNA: TGCGCCAGCAGCTTAAGCGGCTATAGCAATCAGCCCCAGCATTTT. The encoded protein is CASSLSGYSNQPQHF. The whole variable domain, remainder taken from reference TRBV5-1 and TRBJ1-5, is KAGVTQTPRYLIKTRGQQVTLSCSPISGHRSVSWYQQTPGQGLQFLFEYFSETQRNKGNFPGRFSGRQFSNSRSEMNVSTLELGDSALYLCASSLSGYSNQPQHFGDGTRLSIL.

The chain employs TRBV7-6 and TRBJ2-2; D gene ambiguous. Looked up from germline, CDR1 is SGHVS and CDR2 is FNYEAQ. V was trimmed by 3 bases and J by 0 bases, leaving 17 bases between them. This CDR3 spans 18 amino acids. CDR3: CASSLYPWRPANTGELFF. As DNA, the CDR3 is TGTGCCAGCAGCTTGTACCCTTGGCGGCCCGCGAACACCGGGGAGCTGTTTTTT.

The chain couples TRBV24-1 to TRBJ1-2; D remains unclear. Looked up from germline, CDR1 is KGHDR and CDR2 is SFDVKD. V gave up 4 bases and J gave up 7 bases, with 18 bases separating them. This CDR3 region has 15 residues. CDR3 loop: CATSDAGGFSRGYTF. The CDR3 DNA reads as TGTGCCACCAGTGACGCCGGAGGTTTCTCCCGTGGCTACACCTTC.

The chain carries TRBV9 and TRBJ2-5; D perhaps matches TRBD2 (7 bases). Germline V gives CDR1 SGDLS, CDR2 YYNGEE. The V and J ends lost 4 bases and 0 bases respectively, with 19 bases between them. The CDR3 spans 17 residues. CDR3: CASSLGSGGGYQETQYF. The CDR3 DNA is TGTGCCAGCAGCCTGGGCTCGGGCGGGGGCTACCAAGAGACCCAGTACTTC. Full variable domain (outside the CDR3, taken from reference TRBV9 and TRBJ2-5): DSGVTQTPKHLITATGQRVTLRCSPRSGDLSVYWYQQSLDQGLQFLIQYYNGEERAKGNILERFSAQQFPDLHSELNLSSLELGDSALYFCASSLGSGGGYQETQYFGPGTRLLVL.

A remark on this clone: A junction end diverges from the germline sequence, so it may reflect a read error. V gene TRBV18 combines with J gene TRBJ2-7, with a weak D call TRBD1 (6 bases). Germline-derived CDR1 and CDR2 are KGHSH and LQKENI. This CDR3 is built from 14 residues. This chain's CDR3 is CANSPPDSLREQYF. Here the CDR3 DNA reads TGTGCCAACTCACCACCGGACAGCCTCCGGGAGCAGTACTTC.

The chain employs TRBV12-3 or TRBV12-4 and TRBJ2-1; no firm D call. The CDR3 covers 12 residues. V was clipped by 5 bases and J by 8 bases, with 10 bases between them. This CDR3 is CASSRVADEQFF. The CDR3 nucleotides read TGTGCCAGCAGTCGGGTCGCCGATGAGCAGTTCTTC.

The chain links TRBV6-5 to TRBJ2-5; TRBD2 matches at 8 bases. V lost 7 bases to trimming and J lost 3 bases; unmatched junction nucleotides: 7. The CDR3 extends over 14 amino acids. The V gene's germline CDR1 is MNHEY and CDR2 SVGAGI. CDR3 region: CASKENSGKETQYF. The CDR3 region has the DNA TGTGCCAGCAAAGAAAATAGCGGGAAAGAGACCCAGTACTTC.

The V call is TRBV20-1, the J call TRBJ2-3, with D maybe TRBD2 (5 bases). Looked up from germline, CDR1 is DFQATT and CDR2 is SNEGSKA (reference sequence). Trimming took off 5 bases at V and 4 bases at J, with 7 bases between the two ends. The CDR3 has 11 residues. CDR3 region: CSALRADTQYF. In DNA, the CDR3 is TGCAGTGCTTTGCGGGCAGATACGCAGTATTTT.

CDR3 protein: CASSKADRGSQPQHF. Written as DNA, the CDR3 is TGTGCCAGTAGTAAGGCGGATAGAGGGAGTCAGCCCCAGCATTTT. The rearrangement uses TRBV19 and TRBJ1-5; D is unresolved. The CDR3 consists of 15 residues. From germline, CDR1 is LNHDA and CDR2 SQIVND (reference sequence). Trimming removed 4 bases at V and 6 bases at J, with 16 bases between.

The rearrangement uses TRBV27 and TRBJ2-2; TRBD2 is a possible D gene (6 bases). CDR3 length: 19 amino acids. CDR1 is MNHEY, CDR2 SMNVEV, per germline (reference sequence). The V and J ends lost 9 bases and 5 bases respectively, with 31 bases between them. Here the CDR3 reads CARLRNWGERSGRTGELFF. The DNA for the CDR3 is TGTGCCAGGCTAAGAAATTGGGGGGAGCGTAGCGGTCGAACCGGGGAGCTGTTTTTT.

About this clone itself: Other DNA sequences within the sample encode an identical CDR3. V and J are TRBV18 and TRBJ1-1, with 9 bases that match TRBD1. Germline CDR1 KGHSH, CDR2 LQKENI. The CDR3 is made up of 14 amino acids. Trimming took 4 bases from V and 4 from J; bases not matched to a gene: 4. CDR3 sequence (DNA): TGTGCCAGCTCACGGGACAGGGAGGGCACTGAAGCTTTCTTT. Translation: CASSRDREGTEAFF.

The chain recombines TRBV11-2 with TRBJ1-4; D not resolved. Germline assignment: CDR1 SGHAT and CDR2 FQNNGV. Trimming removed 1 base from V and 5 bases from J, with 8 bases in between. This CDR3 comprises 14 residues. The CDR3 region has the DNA TGTGCCAGCAGCTTAGTTGGAGCGAATGAAAAACTGTTTTTT. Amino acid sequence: CASSLVGANEKLFF.

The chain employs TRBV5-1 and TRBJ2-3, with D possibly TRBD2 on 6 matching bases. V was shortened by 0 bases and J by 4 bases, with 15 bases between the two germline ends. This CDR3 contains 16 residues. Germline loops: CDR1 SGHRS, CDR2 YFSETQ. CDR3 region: CASSLVSSEFADTQYF. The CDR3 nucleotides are TGCGCCAGCAGCTTGGTGTCTAGCGAGTTTGCAGATACGCAGTATTTT.

The CDR3 sequence: CASGLERINEQFF. CDR3 sequence (DNA): TGTGCTAGTGGTTTGGAGCGGATTAATGAGCAGTTCTTC. The chain has TRBV12-5 and TRBJ2-1; D perhaps matches TRBD2 (5 bases). V shed 1 base and J shed 7 bases, with 8 bases lying between them. This CDR3 is built from 13 residues. Germline values: CDR1 LGHNT, CDR2 FRNRAP.

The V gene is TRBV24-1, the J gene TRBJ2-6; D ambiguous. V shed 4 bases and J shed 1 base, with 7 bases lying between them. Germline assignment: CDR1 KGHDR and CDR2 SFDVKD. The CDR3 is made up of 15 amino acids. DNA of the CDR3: TGTGCCACCAGTGACTCGAGGTCTGGGGCCAACGTCCTGACTTTC. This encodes CATSDSRSGANVLTF.

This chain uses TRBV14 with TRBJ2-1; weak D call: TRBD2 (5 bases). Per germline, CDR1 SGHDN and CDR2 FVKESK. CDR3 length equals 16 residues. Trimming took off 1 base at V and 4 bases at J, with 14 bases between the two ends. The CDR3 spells CASSQVAGIRYNEQFF. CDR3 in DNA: TGTGCCAGCAGCCAAGTGGCCGGGATCCGGTACAATGAGCAGTTCTTC.

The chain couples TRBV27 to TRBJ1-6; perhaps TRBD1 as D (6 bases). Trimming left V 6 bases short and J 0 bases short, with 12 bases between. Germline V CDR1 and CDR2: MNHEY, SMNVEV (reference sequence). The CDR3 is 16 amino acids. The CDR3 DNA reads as TGTGCCAGCAGCTACAGGGCCAGCTCCTATAATTCACCCCTCCACTTT. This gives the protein CASSYRASSYNSPLHF.

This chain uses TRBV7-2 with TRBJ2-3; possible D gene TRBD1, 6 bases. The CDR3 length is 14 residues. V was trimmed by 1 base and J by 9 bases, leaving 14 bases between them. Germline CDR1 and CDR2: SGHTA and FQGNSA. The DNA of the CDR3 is TGTGCCAGCAGCTTAGGGGGGCCATCTTCGACGCAGTATTTT. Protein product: CASSLGGPSSTQYF.

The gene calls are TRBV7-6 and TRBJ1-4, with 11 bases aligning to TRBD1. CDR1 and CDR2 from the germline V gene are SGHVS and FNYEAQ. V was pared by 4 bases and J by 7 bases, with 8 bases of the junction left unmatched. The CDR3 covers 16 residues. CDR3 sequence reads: CASSSPRTGGSEKLFF. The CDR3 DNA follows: TGTGCCAGCAGCTCCCCCCGGACAGGGGGCAGTGAAAAACTGTTTTTT.

The CDR3, as DNA: TGTGCCAGCAGCCACTCAGACAGGGTAGGTAACTATGGCTACACCTTC. Translation: CASSHSDRVGNYGYTF. The J gene is TRBJ1-2, the V gene TRBV14, with 7 bases matching TRBD1. Trimming removed 3 bases from V and 1 base from J; junction bases left unmatched: 8. Germline CDR1 and CDR2: SGHDN and FVKESK. This CDR3 has 16 residues.

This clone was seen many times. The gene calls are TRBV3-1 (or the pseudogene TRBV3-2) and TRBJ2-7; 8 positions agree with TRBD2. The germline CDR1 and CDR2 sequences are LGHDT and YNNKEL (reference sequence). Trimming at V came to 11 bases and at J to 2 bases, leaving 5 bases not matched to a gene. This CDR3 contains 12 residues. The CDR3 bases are TGTGCCGCGGGGGGCGGCCCCTACGAGCAGTACTTC. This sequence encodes CAAGGGPYEQYF.

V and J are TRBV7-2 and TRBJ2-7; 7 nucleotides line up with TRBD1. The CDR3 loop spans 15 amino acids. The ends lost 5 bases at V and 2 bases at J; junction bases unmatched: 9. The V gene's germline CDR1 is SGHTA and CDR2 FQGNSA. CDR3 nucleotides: TGTGCCAGCAGCACTCCCCCCGGGACAGCCTACGAGCAGTACTTC. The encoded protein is CASSTPPGTAYEQYF.